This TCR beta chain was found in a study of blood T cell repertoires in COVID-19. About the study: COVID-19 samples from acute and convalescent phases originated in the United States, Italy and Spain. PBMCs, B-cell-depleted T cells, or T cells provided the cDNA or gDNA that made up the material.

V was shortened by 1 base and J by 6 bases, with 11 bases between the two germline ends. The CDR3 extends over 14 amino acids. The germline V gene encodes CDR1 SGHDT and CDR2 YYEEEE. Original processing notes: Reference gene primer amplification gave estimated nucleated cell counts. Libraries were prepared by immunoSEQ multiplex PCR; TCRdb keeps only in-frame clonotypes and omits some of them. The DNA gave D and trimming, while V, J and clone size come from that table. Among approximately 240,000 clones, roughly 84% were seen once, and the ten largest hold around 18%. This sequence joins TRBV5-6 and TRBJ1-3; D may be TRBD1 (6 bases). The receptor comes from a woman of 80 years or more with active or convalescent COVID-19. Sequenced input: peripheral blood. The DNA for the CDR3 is TGTGCCAGCAGCTTGACAGGGATGGTAAACACCATATATTTT. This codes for CASSLTGMVNTIYF.